This T cell receptor (beta chain) emerged from a study of blood T cell repertoires in COVID-19. Authors' processing steps: Reference gene primer amplification in the assay estimated nucleated cell counts. Sequenced by immunoSEQ multiplex PCR; TCRdb stores in-frame clones only, minus some. The D gene and trimming were derived from the DNA, and the V and J assignments and clone size from that table. Here the sample spans about 150,000 clones, roughly 84% being singletons. While infection was still active, Seattle patients were enrolled and then followed longitudinally. Germline CDR1 SGHTS, CDR2 YDEGEE. The CDR3 has 16 amino acids. V trimming: 4 bases; J trimming: 6 bases; junction bases outside the gene matches: 8.

The clonotype was recovered from a woman aged 55-75 years with COVID-19, enrolled during active disease. The rearrangement joins TRBV5-8 to TRBJ1-5, with 12 bases lining up with TRBD1. Sequenced sample: peripheral blood. The DNA of the CDR3 is TGTGCCAGCAGCCGCCGGGACAGGGGGCTCAGTCAGCCCCAGCATTTT. Its protein is CASSRRDRGLSQPQHF.